This T cell receptor beta chain was observed in a study of shared clonotypes between healthy human individuals. The V and J ends lost 8 bases and 5 bases respectively, with 9 bases between them. Germline loops: CDR1 SNHLY, CDR2 FYNNEI. The CDR3 covers 11 residues. This clone was recorded only once. What it binds is unknown. TCRdb's table, derived via immunoSEQ multiplex PCR, lists solely in-frame clones and lacks some. The sample lists more than 2 million clones; just over 90% were seen once. Study observations and caveats: A generally larger estimated richness was seen in naive subsets than in memory subsets.

CD45RO-negative cells were positively selected for CCR7, leaving out terminally differentiated effector memory CD45RA+ cells. This chain uses TRBV2 with TRBJ2-5, with D perhaps TRBD2 (5 bases). The sequence was collected from a man aged 18 to 29 in good health. Some clones in this sample may be carry-over from other donors' samples. Sequencing was carried out using naive CD8+ T cells from PBMCs. The CDR3 region has the DNA TGTGCCAGCGGTCGGAGGGAGACCCAGTACTTC. It codes for CASGRRETQYF. Using reference TRBV2 and TRBJ2-5 for the parts outside the CDR3, the full variable domain is EPEVTQTPSHQVTQMGQEVILRCVPISNHLYFYWYRQILGQKVEFLVSFYNNEISEKSEIFDDQFSVERPDGSNFTLKIRSTKLEDSAMYFCASGRRETQYFGPGTRLLVL.